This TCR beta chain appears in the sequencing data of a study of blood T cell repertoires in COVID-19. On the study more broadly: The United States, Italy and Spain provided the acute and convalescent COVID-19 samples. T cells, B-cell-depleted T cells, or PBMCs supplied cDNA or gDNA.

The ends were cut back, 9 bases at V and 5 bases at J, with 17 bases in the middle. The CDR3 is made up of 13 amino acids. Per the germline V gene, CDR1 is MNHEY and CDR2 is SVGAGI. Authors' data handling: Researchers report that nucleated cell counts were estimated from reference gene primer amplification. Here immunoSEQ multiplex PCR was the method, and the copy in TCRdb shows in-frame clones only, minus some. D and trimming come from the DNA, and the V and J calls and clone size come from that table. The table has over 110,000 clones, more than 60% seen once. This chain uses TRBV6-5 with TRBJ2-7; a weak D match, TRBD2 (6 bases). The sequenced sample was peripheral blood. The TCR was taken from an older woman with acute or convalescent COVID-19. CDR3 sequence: CASTRAGMHEQYF. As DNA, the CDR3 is TGTGCCAGTACCAGGGCGGGGATGCACGAGCAGTACTTC.